This passage covers 20 T cell receptor beta chains from one sample sequenced in a study of blood T cell repertoires in COVID-19. Sequencing used immunoSEQ multiplex PCR; TCRdb keeps in-frame clones, though not all of them. Here the sample spans over 10,000 clones, about 71% being singletons. Sequenced: peripheral blood. The receptor source for this set is a man between 60 and 75 years old with COVID-19, enrolled during active disease.

The V gene is TRBV12-5, the J gene TRBJ2-5, with 9 positions matching TRBD1. The germline V gene has CDR1 LGHNT and CDR2 FRNRAP. The V and J ends lost 6 bases and 5 bases, in that order; junction bases with no gene match: 7. This CDR3 spans 14 amino acids. The chain's CDR3 is CASGPGTGRETQYF. DNA for the CDR3: TGTGCTAGTGGACCCGGGACAGGGAGGGAGACCCAGTACTTC.

This clone was seen a handful of times. The J gene is TRBJ1-5, the V gene TRBV19; D is ambiguous. V was cut by 1 base and J by 7 bases, with 8 bases left in between. Germline V gives CDR1 LNHDA, CDR2 SQIVND (reference sequence). The CDR3 loop spans 13 amino acids. The CDR3 protein is CASSIGYGQPQHF. CDR3 nucleotides: TGTGCCAGTAGTATAGGTTACGGGCAGCCCCAGCATTTT.

Concerning this clone itself: One junction end disagrees with the germline gene, perhaps due to a read error. The chain carries TRBV5-5 and TRBJ2-5; TRBD1 matches 12 bases. The CDR3 has 15 residues. Germline assignment: CDR1 SGHKS and CDR2 YYEKEE (reference sequence). For the CDR3, the DNA is TGTGCCAGCAGCAAGGGACAGGGGGCCCAAGAGGCCCAGTACTTC. It specifies CASSKGQGAQEAQYF.

V gene TRBV3-1 (or the pseudogene TRBV3-2) combines with J gene TRBJ2-3; 10 nucleotides line up with TRBD2. With 4 bases clipped from V and 3 bases from J, the junction kept 4 bases outside the gene matches. This CDR3 has 15 amino acids. Per the germline V gene, CDR1 is LGHDT and CDR2 is YNNKEL (reference sequence). The CDR3 protein is CASSLTSGKTDTQYF. CDR3 nucleotides: TGTGCCAGCAGCCTTACTAGCGGGAAGACAGATACGCAGTATTTT.

This chain joins TRBV4-1 and TRBJ2-2; D might be TRBD2 (6 bases). There are 17 residues in the CDR3. CDR1 is MGHRA and CDR2 is YSYEKL in the germline V gene. V shed 0 bases and J shed 3 bases, with 14 bases lying between them. The CDR3 sequence: CASSQDETGADTGELFF. The CDR3 DNA reads as TGCGCCAGCAGCCAAGATGAGACGGGAGCGGACACCGGGGAGCTGTTTTTT.

The CDR3 DNA follows: TGTGCCAGCAGCGCGGACAGCCACCATGAAAAACTGTTTTTT. Translation: CASSADSHHEKLFF. The rearrangement links TRBV9 to TRBJ1-4; D perhaps matches TRBD1 (6 bases). Trimming stripped 3 bases from V and 6 bases from J, with 12 bases between. CDR3 size: 14 residues. The germline gives CDR1 SGDLS, CDR2 YYNGEE.

This clone was detected once. The chain joins TRBV15 to TRBJ2-3, with a possible D match to TRBD2 (6 bases). This CDR3 has 15 residues. Trimming pared 1 base from V and 5 bases from J, leaving 13 bases between. Germline CDR1 LNHNV, CDR2 YYDKDF (reference sequence). CDR3 residues: CATSRAGEGVDTQYF. The CDR3 bases are TGTGCCACCAGCAGAGCGGGAGAGGGTGTAGATACGCAGTATTTT.

In DNA, the CDR3 is TGCGCCAGCAGCCTCCGTGCCGGGACTAGCCTTAACACCGGGGAGCTGTTTTTT. Its protein product is CASSLRAGTSLNTGELFF. The chain is built from TRBV4-1 and TRBJ2-2; 9 bases agree with TRBD2. V trimming: 4 bases; J trimming: 2 bases; junction bases outside the gene matches: 11. Germline CDR1 is MGHRA and CDR2 is YSYEKL. The CDR3 extends over 18 amino acids.

The rearrangement links TRBV14 to TRBJ1-6; D not certain. Deletions cut 2 bases from V and 4 bases from J, with 6 bases between. Germline V gene lookup returns CDR1 SGHDN and CDR2 FVKESK. The CDR3 is 14 residues long. The DNA for the CDR3 is TGTGCCAGCAGCCAAATCGAGTATAATTCACCCCTCCACTTT. It yields the protein CASSQIEYNSPLHF. The full variable domain, with the rest looked up from reference TRBV14 and TRBJ1-6, is EAGVTQFPSHSVIEKGQTVTLRCDPISGHDNLYWYRRVMGKEIKFLLHFVKESKQDESGMPNNRFLAERTGGTYSTLKVQPAELEDSGVYFCASSQIEYNSPLHFGNGTRLTVT.

V usage is TRBV6-5 and J usage is TRBJ1-5; weak D call: TRBD1 (5 bases). CDR3 length: 16 residues. Germline V gene lookup returns CDR1 MNHEY and CDR2 SVGAGI. The V gene lost 4 bases and the J gene lost 2 bases, with 15 bases spanning the gap. Here the CDR3 reads CASSLTGRAGNQPQHF. For the CDR3, the DNA is TGTGCCAGCAGTTTGACGGGCAGGGCGGGCAATCAGCCCCAGCATTTT.

The chain couples TRBV2 to TRBJ1-5; D not resolved. CDR1 is SNHLY and CDR2 is FYNNEI in the germline V gene. The CDR3 extends over 15 amino acids. Trimming pared 7 bases from V and 2 bases from J, leaving 15 bases between. The CDR3 region has the DNA TGTGCCAGCACCGCAGAGGGCCGCGGCAATCAGCCCCAGCATTTT. Translating gives CASTAEGRGNQPQHF.

The chain combines TRBV28 with TRBJ2-1; a weak D match, TRBD1 (6 bases). The V and J ends lost 3 bases and 5 bases respectively, with 11 bases between them. The CDR3 has 14 residues. Germline-derived CDR1 and CDR2 are MDHEN and SYDVKM. The DNA for the CDR3 is TGTGCCAGCAGTTTCGGACAGCTAGACAATGAGCAGTTCTTC. The encoded protein is CASSFGQLDNEQFF.

This rearrangement joins TRBV5-5 to TRBJ2-5; 14 bases align to TRBD2. CDR1 is SGHKS, CDR2 YYEKEE, per germline (reference sequence). This CDR3 has 15 amino acids. Trimming at V came to 4 bases and at J to 4 bases, leaving 3 bases not matched to a gene. The CDR3 coding sequence is TGTGCCAGCAGCCCGACTAGCGGGAGGGGAGAGACCCAGTACTTC. Protein product: CASSPTSGRGETQYF.

This clone was observed once. Here the CDR3 DNA reads TGTGCCACCAGTTGGAGAACGGGTCTACAAGAGACCCAGTACTTC. Residues: CATSWRTGLQETQYF. The chain is built from TRBV24-1 and TRBJ2-5, with no clear D. The V gene's germline CDR1 is KGHDR and CDR2 SFDVKD. V lost 6 bases and J 2 bases, leaving 15 bases between the germline ends. The CDR3 covers 15 residues.

V gene TRBV27 combines with J gene TRBJ1-2; 7 bases line up with TRBD1. Germline V gene lookup returns CDR1 MNHEY and CDR2 SMNVEV (reference sequence). The CDR3 runs to 18 residues. With 4 bases clipped from V and 4 bases from J, the junction kept 18 bases outside the gene matches. The CDR3 DNA follows: TGTGCCAGCAGTTACCGAATCCCATCAGGGGGAGCCTTCTATGGCTACACCTTC. This sequence encodes CASSYRIPSGGAFYGYTF.

The V and J genes are TRBV15 and TRBJ1-1; a possible D gene is TRBD1 (5 bases). CDR3 length equals 16 residues. The V gene's germline CDR1 is LNHNV and CDR2 YYDKDF (reference sequence). V was clipped by 6 bases and J by 8 bases, with 25 bases between them. This chain's CDR3 is CATSHLDFPGLYEAFF. The CDR3 DNA is TGTGCCACCAGTCACTTGGATTTCCCGGGACTATACGAAGCTTTCTTT.

The chain employs TRBV12-5 and TRBJ1-1; a weak D match, TRBD1 (6 bases). The V and J ends lost 1 base and 4 bases respectively, with 10 bases between them. The CDR3 totals 14 residues. The germline CDR1 and CDR2 sequences are LGHNT and FRNRAP. The CDR3 sequence is CASGLGRQATEAFF. Written as DNA, the CDR3 is TGTGCTAGTGGTTTGGGTAGACAGGCCACTGAAGCTTTCTTT.

This chain links TRBV6-6 with TRBJ1-2; TRBD1 matches at 7 bases. The ends lost 6 bases at V and 4 bases at J; junction bases unmatched: 5. CDR1 and CDR2 (germline): MNHNY, SVGAGI (reference sequence). The CDR3 totals 13 residues. CDR3 coding DNA: TGTGCCAGCAGGCGGGACAGCATCTATGGCTACACCTTC. Its protein product is CASRRDSIYGYTF.

This clone has only one observation. DNA of the CDR3: TGTGCCAGCAGCTCTTCGACAGGGGAGTTTTATTCACCCCTCCACTTT. As protein: CASSSSTGEFYSPLHF. The rearrangement links TRBV7-2 to TRBJ1-6, with 8 bases identical to TRBD1. The V and J ends lost 4 bases and 8 bases, in that order; junction bases with no gene match: 10. Germline CDR1 SGHTA, CDR2 FQGNSA. This CDR3 region has 16 residues.

J is TRBJ2-3 and V is TRBV11-3; 12 bases agree with TRBD2. The germline V gene encodes CDR1 SGHNT and CDR2 YENEEA. V lost 8 bases, J lost 2 bases, and 8 bases stayed unmatched. This CDR3 region has 16 residues. The CDR3 bases are TGTGCCAGCGGTGAGGGGACTAGCGGGTTCACAGATACGCAGTATTTT. This encodes CASGEGTSGFTDTQYF.